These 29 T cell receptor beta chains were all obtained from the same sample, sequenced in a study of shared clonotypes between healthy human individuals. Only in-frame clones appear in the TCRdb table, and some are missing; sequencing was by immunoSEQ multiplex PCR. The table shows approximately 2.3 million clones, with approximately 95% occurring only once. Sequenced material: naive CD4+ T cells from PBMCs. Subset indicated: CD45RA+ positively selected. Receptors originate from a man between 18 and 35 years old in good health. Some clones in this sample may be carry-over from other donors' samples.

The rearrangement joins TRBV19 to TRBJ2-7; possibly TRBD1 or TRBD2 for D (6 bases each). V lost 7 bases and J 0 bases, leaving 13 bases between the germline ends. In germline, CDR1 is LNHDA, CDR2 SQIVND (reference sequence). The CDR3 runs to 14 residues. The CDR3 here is CASKVGGHSYEQYF. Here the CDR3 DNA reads TGTGCCAGTAAAGTGGGGGGCCACTCCTACGAGCAGTACTTC.

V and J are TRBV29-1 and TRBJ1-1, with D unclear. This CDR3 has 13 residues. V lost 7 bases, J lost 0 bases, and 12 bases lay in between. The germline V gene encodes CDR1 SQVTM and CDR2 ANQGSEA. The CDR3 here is CSARLVMNTEAFF. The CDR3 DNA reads TGCAGCGCCCGGTTAGTCATGAACACTGAAGCTTTCTTT.

The CDR3 is CASSLSSNTQYF. DNA for the CDR3: TGTGCCAGCAGCTTAAGTTCGAATACGCAGTATTTT. This rearrangement joins TRBV11-2 to TRBJ2-3, with unresolved D. V lost 2 bases and J 7 bases, leaving 7 bases between the germline ends. CDR1 is SGHAT, CDR2 FQNNGV, per germline. This CDR3 is 12 amino acids long.

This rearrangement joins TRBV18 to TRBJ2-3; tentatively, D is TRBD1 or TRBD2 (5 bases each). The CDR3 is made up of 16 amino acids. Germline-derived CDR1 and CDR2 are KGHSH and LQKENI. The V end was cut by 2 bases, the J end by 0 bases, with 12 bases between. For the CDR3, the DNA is TGTGCCAGCTCACCAATGGGGGATTCTAGCACAGATACGCAGTATTTT. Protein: CASSPMGDSSTDTQYF.

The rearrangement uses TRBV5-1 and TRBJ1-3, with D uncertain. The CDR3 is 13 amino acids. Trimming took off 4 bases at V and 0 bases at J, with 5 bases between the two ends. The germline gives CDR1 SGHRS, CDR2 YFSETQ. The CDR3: CASSELSGNTIYF. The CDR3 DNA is TGCGCCAGCAGCGAGCTCTCTGGAAACACCATATATTTT.

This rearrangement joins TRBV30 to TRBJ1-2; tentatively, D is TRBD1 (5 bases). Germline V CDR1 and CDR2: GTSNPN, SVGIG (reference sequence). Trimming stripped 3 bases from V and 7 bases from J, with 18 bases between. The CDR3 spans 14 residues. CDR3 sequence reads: CAWRWGGSPIGYTF. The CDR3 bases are TGTGCCTGGAGGTGGGGGGGTTCTCCTATTGGCTACACCTTC.

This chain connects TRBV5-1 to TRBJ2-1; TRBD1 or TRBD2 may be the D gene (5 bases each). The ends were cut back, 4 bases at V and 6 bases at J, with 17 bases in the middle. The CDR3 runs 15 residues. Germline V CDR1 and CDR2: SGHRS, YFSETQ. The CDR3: CASSAGTPATNEQFF. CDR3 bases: TGCGCCAGCAGCGCCGGGACCCCCGCGACCAATGAGCAGTTCTTC.

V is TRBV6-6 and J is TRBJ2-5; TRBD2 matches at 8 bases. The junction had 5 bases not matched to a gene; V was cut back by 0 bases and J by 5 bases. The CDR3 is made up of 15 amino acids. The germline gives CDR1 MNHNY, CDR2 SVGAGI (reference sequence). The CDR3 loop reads CASSYSSGSGETQYF. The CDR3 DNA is TGTGCCAGCAGTTACTCGAGCGGGAGCGGGGAGACCCAGTACTTC.

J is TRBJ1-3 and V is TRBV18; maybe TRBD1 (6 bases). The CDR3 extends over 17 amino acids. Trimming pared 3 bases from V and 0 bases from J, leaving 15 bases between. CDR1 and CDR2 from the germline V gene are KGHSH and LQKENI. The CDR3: CASSPGGGSPSGNTIYF. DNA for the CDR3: TGTGCCAGCTCACCTGGCGGGGGCTCCCCCTCTGGAAACACCATATATTTT.

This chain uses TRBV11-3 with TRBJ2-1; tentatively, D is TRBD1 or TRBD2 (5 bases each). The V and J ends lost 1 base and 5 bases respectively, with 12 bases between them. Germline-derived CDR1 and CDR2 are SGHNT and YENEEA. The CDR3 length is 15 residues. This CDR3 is CASSLGLGAHNEQFF. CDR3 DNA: TGTGCCAGCAGCTTAGGTCTCGGGGCCCACAATGAGCAGTTCTTC.

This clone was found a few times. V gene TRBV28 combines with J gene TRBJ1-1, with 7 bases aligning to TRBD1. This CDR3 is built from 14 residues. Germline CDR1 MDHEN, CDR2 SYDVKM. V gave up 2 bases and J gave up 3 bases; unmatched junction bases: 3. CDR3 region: CASSLPTGHTEAFF. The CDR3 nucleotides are TGTGCCAGCAGTTTACCGACAGGGCACACTGAAGCTTTCTTT.

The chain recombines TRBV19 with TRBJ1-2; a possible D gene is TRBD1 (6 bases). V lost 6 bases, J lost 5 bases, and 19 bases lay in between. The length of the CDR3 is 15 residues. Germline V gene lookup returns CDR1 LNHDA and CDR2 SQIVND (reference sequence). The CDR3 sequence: CASSALRTDSYGYTF. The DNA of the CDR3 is TGTGCCAGTAGCGCACTTCGGACAGATTCTTATGGCTACACCTTC. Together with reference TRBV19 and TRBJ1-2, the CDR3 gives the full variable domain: DGGITQSPKYLFRKEGQNVTLSCEQNLNHDAMYWYRQDPGQGLRLIYYSQIVNDFQKGDIAEGYSVSREKKESFPLTVTSAQKNPTAFYLCASSALRTDSYGYTFGSGTRLTVV.

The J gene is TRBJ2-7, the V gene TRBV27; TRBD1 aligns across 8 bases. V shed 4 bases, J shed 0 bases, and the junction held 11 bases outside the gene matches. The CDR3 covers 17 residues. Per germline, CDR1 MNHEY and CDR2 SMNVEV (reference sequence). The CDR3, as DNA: TGTGCCAGCAGTTCCTTTCCTAGGACAGGGCTCTCCTACGAGCAGTACTTC. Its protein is CASSSFPRTGLSYEQYF.

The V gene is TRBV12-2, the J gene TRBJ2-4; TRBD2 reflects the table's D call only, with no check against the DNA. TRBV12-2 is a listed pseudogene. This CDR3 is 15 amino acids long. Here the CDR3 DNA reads TGTGCAAGTCGCTTAGCGCGGACTAGGGGAAACATTCAGTACTTC. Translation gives CASRLARTRGNIQYF.

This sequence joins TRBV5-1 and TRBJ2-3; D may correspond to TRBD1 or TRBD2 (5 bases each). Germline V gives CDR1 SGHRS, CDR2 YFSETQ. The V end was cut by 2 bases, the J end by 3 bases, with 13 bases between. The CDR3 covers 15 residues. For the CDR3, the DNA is TGCGCCAGCAGCTTTTGGGGGAAAATAACAGATACGCAGTATTTT. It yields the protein CASSFWGKITDTQYF.

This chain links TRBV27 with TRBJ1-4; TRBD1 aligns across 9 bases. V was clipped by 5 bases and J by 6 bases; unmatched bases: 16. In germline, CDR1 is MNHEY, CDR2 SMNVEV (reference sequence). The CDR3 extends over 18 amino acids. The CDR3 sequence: CASSPYRGRGGPDEKLFF. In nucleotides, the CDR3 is TGTGCCAGCAGTCCATACAGGGGGCGAGGGGGGCCGGATGAAAAACTGTTTTTT.

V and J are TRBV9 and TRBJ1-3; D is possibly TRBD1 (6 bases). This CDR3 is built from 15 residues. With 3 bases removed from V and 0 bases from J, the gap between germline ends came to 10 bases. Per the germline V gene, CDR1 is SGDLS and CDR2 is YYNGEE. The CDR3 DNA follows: TGTGCCAGCAGCGGCTCAGGGGTCTCTGGAAACACCATATATTTT. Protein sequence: CASSGSGVSGNTIYF.

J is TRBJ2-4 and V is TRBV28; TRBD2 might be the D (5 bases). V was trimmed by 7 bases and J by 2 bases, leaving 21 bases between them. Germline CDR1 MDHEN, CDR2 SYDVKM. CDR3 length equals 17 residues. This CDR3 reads CASKLSSTFSTKNIQYF. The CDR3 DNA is TGTGCCAGCAAACTTTCTAGCACCTTCTCAACCAAAAACATTCAGTACTTC.

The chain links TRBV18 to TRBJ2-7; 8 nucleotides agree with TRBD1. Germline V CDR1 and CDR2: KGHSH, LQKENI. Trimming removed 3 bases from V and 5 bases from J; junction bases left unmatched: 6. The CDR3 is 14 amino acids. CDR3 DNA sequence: TGTGCCAGCTCACCTTATACAGGGGGAGACGAGCAGTACTTC. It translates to CASSPYTGGDEQYF.

As DNA, the CDR3 is TGTGCCAGCTCACCTTCTCGCGGGAGCTCCTACGAGCAGTACTTC. Its protein is CASSPSRGSSYEQYF. The rearrangement links TRBV18 to TRBJ2-7; 7 bases are a match to TRBD2. The junction had 5 bases not matched to a gene; V was cut back by 3 bases and J by 0 bases. CDR1 KGHSH and CDR2 LQKENI come from the germline V gene. The CDR3 totals 15 residues. The whole variable domain, remainder taken from reference TRBV18 and TRBJ2-7, is NAGVMQNPRHLVRRRGQEARLRCSPMKGHSHVYWYRQLPEEGLKFMVYLQKENIIDESGMPKERFSAEFPKEGPSILRIQQVVRGDSAAYFCASSPSRGSSYEQYFGPGTRLTVT.

CDR3 region: CASRQGTGGEKLFF. The CDR3 region has the DNA TGCGCCAGCAGGCAAGGGACAGGGGGTGAAAAACTGTTTTTT. The V call is TRBV5-1, the J call TRBJ1-4; 11 nucleotides agree with TRBD1. The CDR3 runs to 14 residues. J gave up 7 bases and V 5 bases, and 4 bases lay outside the gene matches. Per the germline V gene, CDR1 is SGHRS and CDR2 is YFSETQ.

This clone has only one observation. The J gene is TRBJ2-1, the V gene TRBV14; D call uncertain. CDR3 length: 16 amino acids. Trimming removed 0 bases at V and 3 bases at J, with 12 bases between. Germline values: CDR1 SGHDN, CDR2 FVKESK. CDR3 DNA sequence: TGTGCCAGCAGCCAAGATCGTGTGGGTCTCTACAATGAGCAGTTCTTC. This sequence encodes CASSQDRVGLYNEQFF.

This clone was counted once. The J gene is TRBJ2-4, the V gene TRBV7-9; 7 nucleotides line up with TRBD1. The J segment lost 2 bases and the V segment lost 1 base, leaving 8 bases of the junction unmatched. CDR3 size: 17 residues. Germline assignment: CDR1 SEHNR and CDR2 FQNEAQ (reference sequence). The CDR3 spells CASSLDRTGVTKNIQYF. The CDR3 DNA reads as TGTGCCAGCAGCTTAGATAGAACAGGGGTGACCAAAAACATTCAGTACTTC.

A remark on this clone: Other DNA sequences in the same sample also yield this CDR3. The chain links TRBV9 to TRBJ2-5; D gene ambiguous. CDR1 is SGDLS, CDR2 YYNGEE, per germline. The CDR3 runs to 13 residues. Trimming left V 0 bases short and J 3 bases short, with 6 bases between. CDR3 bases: TGTGCCAGCAGCGTAGCGGGCGAAGAGACCCAGTACTTC. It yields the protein CASSVAGEETQYF. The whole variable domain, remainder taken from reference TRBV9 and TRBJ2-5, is DSGVTQTPKHLITATGQRVTLRCSPRSGDLSVYWYQQSLDQGLQFLIQYYNGEERAKGNILERFSAQQFPDLHSELNLSSLELGDSALYFCASSVAGEETQYFGPGTRLLVL.

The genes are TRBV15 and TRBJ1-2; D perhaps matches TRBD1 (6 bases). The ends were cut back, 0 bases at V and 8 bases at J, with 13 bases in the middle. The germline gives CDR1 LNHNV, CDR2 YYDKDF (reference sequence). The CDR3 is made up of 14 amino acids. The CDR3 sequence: CATSRDSQGRGYTF. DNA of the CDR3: TGTGCCACCAGCAGAGATAGTCAGGGGAGAGGCTACACCTTC.

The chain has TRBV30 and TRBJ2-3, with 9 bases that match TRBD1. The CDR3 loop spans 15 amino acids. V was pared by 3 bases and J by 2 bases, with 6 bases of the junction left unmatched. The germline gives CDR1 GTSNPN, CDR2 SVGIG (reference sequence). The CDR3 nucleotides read TGTGCCTGGAGGGATGGGACAGGGAACACAGATACGCAGTATTTT. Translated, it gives CAWRDGTGNTDTQYF.

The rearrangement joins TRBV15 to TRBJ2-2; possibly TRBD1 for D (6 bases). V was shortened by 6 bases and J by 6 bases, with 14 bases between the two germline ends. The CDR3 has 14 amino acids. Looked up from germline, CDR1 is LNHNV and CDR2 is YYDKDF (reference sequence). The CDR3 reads CATRVSQGAGELFF. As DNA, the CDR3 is TGTGCCACCAGAGTTTCACAGGGTGCCGGGGAGCTGTTTTTT.

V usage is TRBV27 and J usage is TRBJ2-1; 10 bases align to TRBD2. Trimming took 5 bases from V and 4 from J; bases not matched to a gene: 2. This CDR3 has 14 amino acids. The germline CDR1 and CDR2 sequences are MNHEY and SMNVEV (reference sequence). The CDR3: CASSGTSAYNEQFF. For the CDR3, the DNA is TGTGCCAGCAGTGGGACTAGCGCTTACAATGAGCAGTTCTTC.

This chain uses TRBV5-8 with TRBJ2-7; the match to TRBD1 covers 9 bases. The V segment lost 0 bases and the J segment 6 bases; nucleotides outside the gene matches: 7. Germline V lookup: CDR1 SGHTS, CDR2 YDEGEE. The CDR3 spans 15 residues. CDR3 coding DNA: TGTGCCAGCAGCTTGGAGGGACAGGGAGTCTCCGAGCAGTACTTC. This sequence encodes CASSLEGQGVSEQYF.